This TCR beta chain was captured by sequencing in a study of vaccination and CD4 T cells after COVID-19. The Oncomine TCR Beta short-read assay was what sequenced the DNA obtained from cultured CD4+ T cells. From the PCR reads, TCRdb called clonotypes with MiXCR, one entry per CDR3 protein. This sample yields about 11,000 distinct CDR3 sequences, of which roughly 77% are seen a single time; roughly an eighth belongs to the top ten. Treatment defined: roughly nine-day PBMC culture with coronavirus spike peptide pools or control peptides (ViraFEST assay). Losses at the gene ends were 1 base for V and 4 bases for J; bases not matched to a gene: 8. The CDR3 length is 16 residues. The germline gives CDR1 LNHNV, CDR2 YYDKDF (reference sequence). A note on this clonotype: Its antigen remains unknown.

Sample: CD4+ T cells from blood, cultured in vitro. The chain carries TRBV15 and TRBJ2-5; TRBD2 agrees at 8 bases. The TCR originated in a human donor who had recovered from COVID-19. The CDR3 coding sequence is TGTGCCACCAGCAGAGGTGGGACTAGGAGGACAGAGACCCAGTACTTC. It yields the protein CATSRGGTRRTETQYF.